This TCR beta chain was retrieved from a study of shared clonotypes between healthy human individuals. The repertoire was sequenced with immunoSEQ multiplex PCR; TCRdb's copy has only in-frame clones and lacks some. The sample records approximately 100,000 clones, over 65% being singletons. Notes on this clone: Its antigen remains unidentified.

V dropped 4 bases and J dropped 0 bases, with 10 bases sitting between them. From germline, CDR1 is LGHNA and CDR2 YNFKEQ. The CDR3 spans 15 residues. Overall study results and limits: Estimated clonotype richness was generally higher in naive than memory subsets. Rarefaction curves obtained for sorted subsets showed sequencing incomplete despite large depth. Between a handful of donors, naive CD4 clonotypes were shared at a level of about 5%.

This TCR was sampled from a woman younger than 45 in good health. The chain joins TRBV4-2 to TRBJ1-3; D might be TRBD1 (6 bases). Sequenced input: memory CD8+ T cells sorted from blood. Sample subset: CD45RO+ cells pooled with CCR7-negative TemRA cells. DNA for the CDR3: TGTGCCAGCAGCCCTTCGGACAGCTCTGGAAACACCATATATTTT. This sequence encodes CASSPSDSSGNTIYF.